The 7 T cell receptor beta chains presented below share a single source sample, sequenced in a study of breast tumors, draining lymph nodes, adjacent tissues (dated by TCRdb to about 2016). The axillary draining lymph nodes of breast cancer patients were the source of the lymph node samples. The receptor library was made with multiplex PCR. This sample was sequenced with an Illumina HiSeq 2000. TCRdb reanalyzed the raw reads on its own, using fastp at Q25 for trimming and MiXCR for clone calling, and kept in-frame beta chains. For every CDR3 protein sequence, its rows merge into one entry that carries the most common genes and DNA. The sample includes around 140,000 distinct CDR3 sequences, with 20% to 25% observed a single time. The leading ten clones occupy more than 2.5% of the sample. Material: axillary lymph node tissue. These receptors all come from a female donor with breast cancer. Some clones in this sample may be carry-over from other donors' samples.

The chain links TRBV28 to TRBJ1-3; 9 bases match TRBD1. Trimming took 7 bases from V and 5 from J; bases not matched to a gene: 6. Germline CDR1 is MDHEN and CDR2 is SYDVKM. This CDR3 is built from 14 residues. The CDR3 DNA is TGTGCCAGCACCACAGGGGGCAGCCGAAACACCATATATTTT. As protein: CASTTGGSRNTIYF.

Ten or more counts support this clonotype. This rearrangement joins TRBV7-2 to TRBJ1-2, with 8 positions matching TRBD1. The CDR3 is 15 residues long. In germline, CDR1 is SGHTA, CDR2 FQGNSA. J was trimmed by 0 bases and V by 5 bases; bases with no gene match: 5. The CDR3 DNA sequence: TGTGCCAGCAGCACAACGACAGGGGCTAACTATGGCTACACCTTC. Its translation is CASSTTTGANYGYTF.

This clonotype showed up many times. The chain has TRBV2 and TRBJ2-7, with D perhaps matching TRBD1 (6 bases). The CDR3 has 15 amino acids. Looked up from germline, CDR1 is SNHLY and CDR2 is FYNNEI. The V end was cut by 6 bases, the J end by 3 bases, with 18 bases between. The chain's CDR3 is CASSNFGTTHYEQYF. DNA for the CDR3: TGTGCCAGCAGCAACTTCGGGACAACCCACTACGAGCAGTACTTC.

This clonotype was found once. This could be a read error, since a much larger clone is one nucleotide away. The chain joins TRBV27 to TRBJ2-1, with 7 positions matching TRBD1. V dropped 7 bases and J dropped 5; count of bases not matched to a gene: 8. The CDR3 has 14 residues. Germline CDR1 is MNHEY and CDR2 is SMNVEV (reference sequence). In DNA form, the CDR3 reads TGTGCCAGCACCCAGACAGGGACGGACAATGAGCAGTTCTTC. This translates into CASTQTGTDNEQFF.

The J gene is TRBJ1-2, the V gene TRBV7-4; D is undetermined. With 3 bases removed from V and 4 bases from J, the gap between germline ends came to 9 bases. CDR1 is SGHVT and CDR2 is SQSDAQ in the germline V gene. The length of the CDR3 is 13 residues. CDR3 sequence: CASSFLVSYGYTF. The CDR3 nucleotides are TGTGCCAGCAGCTTCTTAGTAAGCTATGGCTACACCTTC.

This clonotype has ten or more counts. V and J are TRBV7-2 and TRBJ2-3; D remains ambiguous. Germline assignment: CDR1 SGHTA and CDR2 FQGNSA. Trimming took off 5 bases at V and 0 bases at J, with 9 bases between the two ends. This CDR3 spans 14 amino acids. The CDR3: CASSLTPSTDTQYF. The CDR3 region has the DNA TGTGCCAGCAGCCTAACACCTAGCACAGATACGCAGTATTTT.

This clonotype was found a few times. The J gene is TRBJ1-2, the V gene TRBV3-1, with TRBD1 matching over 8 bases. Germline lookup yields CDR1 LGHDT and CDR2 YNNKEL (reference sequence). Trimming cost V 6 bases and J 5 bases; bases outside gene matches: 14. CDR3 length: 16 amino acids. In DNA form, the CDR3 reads TGTGCCAGCAGTCCCGCCAGAGCAGGGGGCTCTTATGGCTACACCTTC. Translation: CASSPARAGGSYGYTF.